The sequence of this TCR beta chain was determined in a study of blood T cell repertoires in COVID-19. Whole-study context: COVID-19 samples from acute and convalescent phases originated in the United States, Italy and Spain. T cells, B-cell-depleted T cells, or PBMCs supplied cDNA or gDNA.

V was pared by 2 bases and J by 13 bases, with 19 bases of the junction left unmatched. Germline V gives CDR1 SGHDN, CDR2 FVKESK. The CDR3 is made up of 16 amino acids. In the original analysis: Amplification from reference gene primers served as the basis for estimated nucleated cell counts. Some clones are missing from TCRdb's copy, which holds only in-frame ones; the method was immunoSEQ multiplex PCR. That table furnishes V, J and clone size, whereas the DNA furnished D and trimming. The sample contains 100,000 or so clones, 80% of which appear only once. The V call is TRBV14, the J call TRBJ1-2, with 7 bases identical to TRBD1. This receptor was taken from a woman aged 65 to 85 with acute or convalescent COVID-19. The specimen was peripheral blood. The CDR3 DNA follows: TGTGCCAGCAGCCAAAAGATTTCTCTTGACAGGGACCTTTCCACCTTC. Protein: CASSQKISLDRDLSTF.